The text below deals with one TCR beta chain. The antigen is not known. Positively selected for CCR7, the CD45RO-negative cells used as naive CD8 cells excluded terminally differentiated effector memory CD45RA+ cells. The sample comes from a study of shared clonotypes between healthy human individuals. As for the study in general: Ranging from 18 to 49 in age, donors were a couple of women and three men. Findings of the study overall: Blood was the only sampled material, and tissue repertoires likely differ.

Germline values: CDR1 SGHDN, CDR2 FVKESK. V lost 1 base, J lost 6 bases, and 13 bases lay in between. This CDR3 comprises 14 residues. Sequenced by immunoSEQ multiplex PCR; TCRdb stores in-frame clones only, minus some. The table lists fewer than 850,000 clones, roughly 96% of them singletons, with under 0.3% in the top ten. The J gene is TRBJ2-7, the V gene TRBV14; possibly TRBD2 for D (7 bases). Sequencing used naive CD8+ T cells sorted from blood. The TCR was taken from a man between 25 and 39 years old in good health. CDR3 nucleotides: TGTGCCAGCAGCCAAGTCACTGGGGGGGCCGAGCAGTACTTC. It translates to CASSQVTGGAEQYF.